This entry describes one T cell receptor beta chain. Its target is unknown. The record originates from a study of T cell repertoires in cytomegalovirus infection. Study details: TCR beta signatures that were public indicated CMV infection and matching HLA type.

Whole-study findings and limits: CMV-specific HLA-C-restricted TCR beta clonotypes dominated the ex vivo response.

This CDR3 is built from 13 residues. The J segment lost 2 bases and the V segment lost 7 bases, leaving 2 bases of the junction unmatched. TCRdb recomputed calls from the reads with MiXCR, one row per CDR3 protein. The sample shows about 130,000 distinct CDR3 sequences, approximately 30% of them seen only once. This clonotype was sampled from a human donor in good health (CMV status not recorded). Some clones in this sample may be carry-over from other donors' samples. The specimen comprised CD8+ T cells from cultured PBMCs, sampled from culture after CMV antigen stimulation. The chain recombines TRBV12-3 or TRBV12-4 with TRBJ2-1; TRBD1 agrees at 7 bases. The CDR3 sequence: CASKGAPYNEQFF. Here the CDR3 DNA reads TGTGCCAGCAAGGGGGCGCCCTACAATGAGCAGTTCTTC.